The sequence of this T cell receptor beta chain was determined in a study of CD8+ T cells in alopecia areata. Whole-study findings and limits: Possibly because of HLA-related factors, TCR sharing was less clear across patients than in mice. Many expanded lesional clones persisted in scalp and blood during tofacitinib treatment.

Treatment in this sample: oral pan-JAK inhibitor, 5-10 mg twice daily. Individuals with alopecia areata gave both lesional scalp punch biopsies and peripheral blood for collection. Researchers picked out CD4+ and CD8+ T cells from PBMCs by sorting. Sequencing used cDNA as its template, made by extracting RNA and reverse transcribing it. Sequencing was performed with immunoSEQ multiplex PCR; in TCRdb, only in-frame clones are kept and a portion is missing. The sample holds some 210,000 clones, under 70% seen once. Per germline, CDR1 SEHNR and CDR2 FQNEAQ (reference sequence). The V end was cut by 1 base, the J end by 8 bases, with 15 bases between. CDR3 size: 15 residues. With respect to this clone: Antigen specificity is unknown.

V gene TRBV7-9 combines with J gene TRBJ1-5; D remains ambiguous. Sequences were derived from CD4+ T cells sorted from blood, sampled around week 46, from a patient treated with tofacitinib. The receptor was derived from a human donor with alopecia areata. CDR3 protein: CASSLVKQLPEPQHF. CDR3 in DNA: TGTGCCAGCAGCTTAGTGAAACAGCTACCCGAGCCCCAGCATTTT.